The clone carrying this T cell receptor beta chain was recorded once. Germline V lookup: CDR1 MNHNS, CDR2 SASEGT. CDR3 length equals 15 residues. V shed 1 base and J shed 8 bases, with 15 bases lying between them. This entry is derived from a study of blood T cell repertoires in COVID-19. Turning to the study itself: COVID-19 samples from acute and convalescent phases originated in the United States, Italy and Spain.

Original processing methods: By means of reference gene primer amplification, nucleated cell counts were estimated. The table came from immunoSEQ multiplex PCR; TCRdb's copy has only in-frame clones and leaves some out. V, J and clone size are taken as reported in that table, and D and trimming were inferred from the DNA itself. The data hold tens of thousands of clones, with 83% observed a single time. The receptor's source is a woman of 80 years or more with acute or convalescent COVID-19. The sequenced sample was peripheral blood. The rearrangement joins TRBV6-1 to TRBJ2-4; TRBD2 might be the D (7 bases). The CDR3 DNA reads TGTGCCAGCAGTGAAGTAGGGGGGGGCATTCACATTCAGTACTTC. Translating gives CASSEVGGGIHIQYF.